What follows are 18 T cell receptor beta chains derived from one specimen sequenced in a study of T cell repertoires in cytomegalovirus infection. TCRdb called the reads again in MiXCR, with one record for every CDR3 protein. This repertoire shows around 170,000 distinct CDR3 sequences, 13% to 15% found once; its top ten account for 27%. Sequencing used PBMCs. The receptors shown here come from a human donor in good health (CMV status not recorded). Some clones in this sample may be carry-over from other donors' samples.

The rearrangement joins TRBV9 to TRBJ2-1; possible D gene TRBD2, 6 bases. In germline, CDR1 is SGDLS, CDR2 YYNGEE. The CDR3 has 14 amino acids. The germline V and J ends were trimmed by 4 bases and 7 bases, with 15 bases remaining between them. The CDR3, as DNA: TGTGCCAGCAGCCCTCGGGACTGGGGAAATGAGCAGTTCTTC. It is translated as CASSPRDWGNEQFF.

This clonotype is judged medium-sized (0.01 to 0.1%). V is TRBV7-2 and J is TRBJ2-7; 12 bases are a match to TRBD2. The CDR3 loop spans 15 amino acids. Per germline, CDR1 SGHTA and CDR2 FQGNSA. The V gene end was trimmed by 0 bases and the J gene end by 5 bases; junction bases not matched to a gene: 2. The CDR3 is CASSLAASGRDEQYF. CDR3 DNA: TGTGCCAGCAGCTTAGCGGCTAGCGGGAGGGACGAGCAGTACTTC.

This clonotype appeared a few times. The chain combines TRBV29-1 with TRBJ1-1; D ambiguous. V was pared by 5 bases and J by 1 base, with 5 bases between. This CDR3 spans 11 amino acids. Germline assignment: CDR1 SQVTM and CDR2 ANQGSEA. CDR3 protein: CSVFENTEAFF. CDR3 DNA: TGCAGCGTTTTTGAGAACACTGAAGCTTTCTTT.

The V gene is TRBV7-2, the J gene TRBJ2-1; TRBD2 might be the D (5 bases). The CDR3 has 14 residues. Between the trimmed V and J ends, which lost 4 bases and 6 bases, there was a span of 13 bases. Germline V gene data show CDR1 as SGHTA and CDR2 as FQGNSA. CDR3: CASSSAGWLNEQFF. In DNA, the CDR3 is TGTGCCAGCAGCTCCGCGGGTTGGCTCAATGAGCAGTTCTTC.

This clonotype has only a few counts. The chain combines TRBV6-5 with TRBJ2-4, with D possibly TRBD1 on 6 matching bases. V shed 7 bases and J shed 0 bases, with 13 bases lying between them. CDR3 size: 15 residues. CDR1 and CDR2 from the germline V gene are MNHEY and SVGAGI. The DNA for the CDR3 is TGTGCCAGCAATGAAGGACAGCTAGCCAAAAACATTCAGTACTTC. Its translation: CASNEGQLAKNIQYF.

V and J are TRBV28 and TRBJ1-2, with unresolved D. This CDR3 is built from 14 residues. Deletions cut 4 bases from V and 1 base from J, with 10 bases between. Germline CDR1 and CDR2: MDHEN and SYDVKM. The CDR3 spells CASSSNRNNYGYTF. The CDR3 DNA follows: TGTGCCAGCAGTTCGAACCGTAATAACTATGGCTACACCTTC.

The chain uses TRBV3-1 and TRBJ2-7; D uncertain. V dropped 0 bases and J dropped 0 bases, with 12 bases sitting between them. The CDR3 has 16 residues. Per the germline V gene, CDR1 is LGHDT and CDR2 is YNNKEL (reference sequence). In DNA, the CDR3 is TGTGCCAGCAGCCAAGATGATTTTTCGTACTCCTACGAGCAGTACTTC. It is translated as CASSQDDFSYSYEQYF.

This clonotype has just a few counts. V and J are TRBV18 and TRBJ1-1; D is unresolved. The germline V gene has CDR1 KGHSH and CDR2 LQKENI. With 2 bases removed from V and 0 bases from J, the gap between germline ends came to 4 bases. The CDR3 extends over 13 amino acids. CDR3 nucleotides: TGTGCCAGCTCACCATTGATGAACACTGAAGCTTTCTTT. It encodes CASSPLMNTEAFF.

This clonotype was seen many times. V gene TRBV6-5 combines with J gene TRBJ1-6, with TRBD1 identical over 9 bases. The CDR3 is made up of 17 amino acids. Germline V gives CDR1 MNHEY, CDR2 SVGAGI. With V trimmed by 2 bases and J by 10 bases, 12 bases remained unmatched. This chain's CDR3 is CASSYGPGTGIRSPLHF. CDR3 bases: TGTGCCAGCAGTTACGGGCCAGGGACAGGGATACGATCACCCCTCCACTTT.

This clonotype was found many times. The chain joins TRBV27 to TRBJ2-5; TRBD1 aligns across 8 bases. Unmatched junction bases numbered 12, after V lost 5 bases and J lost 4 bases. From germline, CDR1 is MNHEY and CDR2 SMNVEV (reference sequence). The CDR3 sequence is 16 residues long. This CDR3 is CASSPRTGRSRETQYF. CDR3 in DNA: TGTGCCAGCAGTCCACGGACAGGGCGGTCGCGAGAGACCCAGTACTTC.

V gene TRBV24-1 combines with J gene TRBJ2-1, with 10 bases matching TRBD2. The V gene end was trimmed by 3 bases and the J gene end by 4 bases; junction bases not matched to a gene: 8. Germline CDR1 reads KGHDR; CDR2 reads SFDVKD. The CDR3 has 17 amino acids. The CDR3 here is CATSDTRGLADYNEQFF. CDR3 DNA: TGTGCCACCAGTGATACCCGTGGACTAGCGGATTACAATGAGCAGTTCTTC.

This clonotype was detected a few times. This rearrangement joins TRBV29-1 to TRBJ1-4; D is possibly TRBD1 (5 bases). The CDR3 has 13 amino acids. Looked up from germline, CDR1 is SQVTM and CDR2 is ANQGSEA. Trimming took 7 bases from V and 8 from J, leaving 17 bases between them. CDR3 nucleotide sequence: TGCAGCGCCCAAGCGCAGGGAGGCGAAAAACTGTTTTTT. Translation: CSAQAQGGEKLFF.

This clonotype was seen many times. This rearrangement joins TRBV7-9 to TRBJ2-5, with 10 bases fitting TRBD2. The CDR3 loop spans 15 amino acids. Looked up from germline, CDR1 is SEHNR and CDR2 is FQNEAQ (reference sequence). J lost 2 bases, V lost 3 bases, and 3 bases had no gene match. The DNA of the CDR3 is TGTGCCAGCAGCTTTGGACTAGCGGCTCAAGAGACCCAGTACTTC. It codes for CASSFGLAAQETQYF.

This clonotype showed up many times. This chain links TRBV7-2 with TRBJ1-4; perhaps TRBD1 as D (6 bases). The CDR3 sequence is 15 residues long. Looked up from germline, CDR1 is SGHTA and CDR2 is FQGNSA. Trimming took off 3 bases at V and 5 bases at J, with 13 bases between the two ends. CDR3 residues: CASSLRGGENEKLFF. The CDR3 DNA reads as TGTGCCAGCAGCTTGAGGGGGGGGGAGAATGAAAAACTGTTTTTT.

This clonotype was seen a few times. The CDR3 is CASSWYNSPLHF. CDR3 sequence (DNA): TGTGCCAGCAGCTGGTATAATTCACCCCTCCACTTT. The rearrangement joins TRBV7-6 to TRBJ1-6, with no clear D. In germline, CDR1 is SGHVS, CDR2 FNYEAQ. V was pared by 4 bases and J by 4 bases, with 2 bases between. The CDR3 runs 12 residues.

There are many counts of this clonotype. The chain links TRBV19 to TRBJ2-1, with 16 bases identical to TRBD2. CDR3 length equals 16 residues. J lost 8 bases, V lost 3 bases, and 4 bases had no gene match. CDR1 is LNHDA and CDR2 is SQIVND in the germline V gene (reference sequence). The CDR3 region is CASSIGTSGGVYEQFF. Here the CDR3 DNA reads TGTGCCAGTAGTATTGGGACTAGCGGGGGGGTGTATGAGCAGTTCTTC.

This chain uses TRBV11-2 with TRBJ2-5; TRBD2 matches 11 bases. V trimming: 4 bases; J trimming: 5 bases; junction bases outside the gene matches: 6. CDR1 and CDR2 from the germline V gene are SGHAT and FQNNGV. The CDR3 extends over 15 amino acids. CDR3 sequence (DNA): TGTGCCAGCAGCTCGATAGCGGGAGGGGGGGAGACCCAGTACTTC. Protein sequence: CASSSIAGGGETQYF. The whole variable domain, remainder taken from reference TRBV11-2 and TRBJ2-5, is EAGVAQSPRYKIIEKRQSVAFWCNPISGHATLYWYQQILGQGPKLLIQFQNNGVVDDSQLPKDRFSAERLKGVDSTLKIQPAKLEDSAVYLCASSSIAGGGETQYFGPGTRLLVL.

This clonotype appeared many times. The chain couples TRBV7-2 to TRBJ2-1; D gene unclear. The CDR3 loop spans 14 amino acids. V lost 1 base to trimming and J lost 8 bases, with 12 bases between them. The germline V gene has CDR1 SGHTA and CDR2 FQGNSA. The CDR3 spells CASSLEAALDEQFF. The CDR3 region has the DNA TGTGCCAGCAGCTTAGAGGCAGCCCTAGATGAGCAGTTCTTC.